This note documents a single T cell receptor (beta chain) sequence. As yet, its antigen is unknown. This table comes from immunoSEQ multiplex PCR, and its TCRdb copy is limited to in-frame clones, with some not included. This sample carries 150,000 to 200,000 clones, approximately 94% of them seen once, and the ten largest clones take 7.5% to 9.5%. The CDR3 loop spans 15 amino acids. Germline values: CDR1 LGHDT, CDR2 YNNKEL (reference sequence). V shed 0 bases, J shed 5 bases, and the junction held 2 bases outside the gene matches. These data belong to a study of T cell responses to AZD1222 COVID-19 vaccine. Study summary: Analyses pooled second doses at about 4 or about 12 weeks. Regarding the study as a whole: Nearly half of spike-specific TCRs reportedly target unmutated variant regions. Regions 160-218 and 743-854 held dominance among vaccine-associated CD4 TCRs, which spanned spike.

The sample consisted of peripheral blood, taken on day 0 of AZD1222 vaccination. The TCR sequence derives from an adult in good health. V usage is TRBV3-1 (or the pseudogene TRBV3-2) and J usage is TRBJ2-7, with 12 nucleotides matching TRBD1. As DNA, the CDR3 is TGTGCCAGCAGCCAAGACGGGACAGGGGGCGACGAGCAGTACTTC. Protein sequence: CASSQDGTGGDEQYF.